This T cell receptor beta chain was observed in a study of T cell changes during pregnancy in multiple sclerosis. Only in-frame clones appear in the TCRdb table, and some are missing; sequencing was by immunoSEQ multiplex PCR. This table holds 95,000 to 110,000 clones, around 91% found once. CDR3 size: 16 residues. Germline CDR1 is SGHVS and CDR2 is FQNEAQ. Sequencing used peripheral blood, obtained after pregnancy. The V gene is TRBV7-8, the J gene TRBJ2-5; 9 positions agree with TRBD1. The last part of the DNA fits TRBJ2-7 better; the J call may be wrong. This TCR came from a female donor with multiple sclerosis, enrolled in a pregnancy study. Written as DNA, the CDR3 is TGTGCCAGCAGCTTAGTAATAGGACAGGGGCACTACGAGCAGTACTTC. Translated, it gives CASSLVIGQGHYEQYF.